The 29 T cell receptor beta chains in this list originate from one sample, sequenced in a study of T cell responses to AZD1222 COVID-19 vaccine. Clones were read by immunoSEQ multiplex PCR, and TCRdb kept only the in-frame ones, dropping some. The sample holds 200,000 or so clones, 85% to 95% seen once. The material was peripheral blood, obtained 28 days after the second AZD1222 dose. Receptors originate from an adult who received the AZD1222 COVID-19 vaccine.

The chain uses TRBV19 and TRBJ1-2; D perhaps matches TRBD1 (5 bases). This CDR3 is built from 15 residues. The V end was cut by 7 bases, the J end by 0 bases, with 15 bases between. CDR1 and CDR2 (germline): LNHDA, SQIVND (reference sequence). CDR3 region: CASNKQAPSNYGYTF. The DNA of the CDR3 is TGTGCCAGTAATAAACAGGCCCCCTCTAACTATGGCTACACCTTC.

This chain connects TRBV9 to TRBJ1-4; no reliable D call. Looked up from germline, CDR1 is SGDLS and CDR2 is YYNGEE. Trimming shortened V by 0 bases and J by 7 bases, and 10 bases separated the two germline ends. This CDR3 spans 14 amino acids. In nucleotides, the CDR3 is TGTGCCAGCAGCGTAGGGGCAGATTCTGAAAAACTGTTTTTT. Residues: CASSVGADSEKLFF.

A single count supports this clone. V usage is TRBV30 and J usage is TRBJ1-6; maybe TRBD1 (6 bases). CDR1 GTSNPN and CDR2 SVGIG come from the germline V gene (reference sequence). The length of the CDR3 is 16 residues. V gave up 0 bases and J gave up 4 bases, with 13 bases separating them. The DNA for the CDR3 is TGTGCCTGGAGTGTCAAGGGGGGGGTTTATAATTCACCCCTCCACTTT. It yields the protein CAWSVKGGVYNSPLHF.

The chain has TRBV6-5 and TRBJ2-5; D uncertain. Trimming stripped 8 bases from V and 7 bases from J, with 17 bases between. CDR3 size: 13 residues. CDR1 is MNHEY and CDR2 is SVGAGI in the germline V gene. CDR3 DNA: TGTGCCAGCCACGAAGGGCCTCGCGGGACCCAGTACTTC. Translation gives CASHEGPRGTQYF.

This clone was seen more than once but under ten times. The chain joins TRBV6-5 to TRBJ1-2; the match to TRBD1 covers 8 bases. The germline V gene has CDR1 MNHEY and CDR2 SVGAGI. V shed 6 bases, J shed 9 bases, and the junction held 9 bases outside the gene matches. The CDR3 is 13 residues long. CDR3 in DNA: TGTGCCAGCAGATCCGGGACAGGTTATCGCTACACCTTC. Amino acid sequence: CASRSGTGYRYTF.

This chain uses TRBV7-2 with TRBJ1-6, with D unclear. V was cut by 3 bases and J by 9 bases, with 12 bases left in between. CDR3 length: 14 residues. Germline V gene lookup returns CDR1 SGHTA and CDR2 FQGNSA. The CDR3: CASSFSRAGSPLHF. DNA for the CDR3: TGTGCCAGCAGCTTCTCGAGGGCGGGTTCACCCCTCCACTTT.

This clone was recorded only once. This chain connects TRBV7-8 to TRBJ2-7, with D possibly TRBD1 on 5 matching bases. Germline CDR1 is SGHVS and CDR2 is FQNEAQ. Trimming pared 5 bases from V and 3 bases from J, leaving 11 bases between. There are 13 residues in the CDR3. Here the CDR3 reads CASSRQSFYEQYF. CDR3 nucleotides: TGTGCCAGCAGCCGACAGTCATTCTACGAGCAGTACTTC.

This rearrangement joins TRBV28 to TRBJ1-3, with D possibly matching TRBD1 (5 bases). Germline V gene sequence: CDR1 MDHEN, CDR2 SYDVKM. The CDR3 extends over 16 amino acids. V lost 8 bases to trimming and J lost 0 bases, with 17 bases between them. The CDR3 region has the DNA TGTGCCAGCCGTAACAGGCTTAGCACCTCTGGAAACACCATATATTTT. Amino acids: CASRNRLSTSGNTIYF.

V usage is TRBV7-3 and J usage is TRBJ2-5; TRBD1 matches at 11 bases. Germline trimming cut 5 bases from V and 4 bases from J; bases unmatched to any gene: 6. In germline, CDR1 is SGHTA, CDR2 FQGTGA. The CDR3 contains 15 residues. The CDR3 is CASSKTGTGGETQYF. For the CDR3, the DNA is TGTGCCAGCAGCAAAACCGGGACAGGGGGAGAGACCCAGTACTTC.

The J gene is TRBJ2-1, the V gene TRBV6-5; TRBD2 matches at 11 bases. The junction had 3 bases not matched to a gene; V was cut back by 0 bases and J by 5 bases. Germline CDR1 reads MNHEY; CDR2 reads SVGAGI. The CDR3 runs to 16 residues. The CDR3, as DNA: TGTGCCAGCAGTTACTCGATAGCGGGGGGGAACAATGAGCAGTTCTTC. Translated, it gives CASSYSIAGGNNEQFF.

The chain carries TRBV12-3 or TRBV12-4 and TRBJ1-3; weak D call: TRBD1 (6 bases). V lost 7 bases and J lost 4, with 11 bases in between. The CDR3 loop spans 13 amino acids. CDR3 residues: CASKTGPGNTIYF. The DNA of the CDR3 is TGTGCCAGCAAAACAGGGCCCGGAAACACCATATATTTT.

This clone was observed once. The V and J genes are TRBV7-2 and TRBJ2-4; tentative D call: TRBD1 (5 bases). The V gene lost 2 bases and the J gene lost 1 base, with 15 bases spanning the gap. This CDR3 contains 17 residues. Germline CDR1 SGHTA, CDR2 FQGNSA. DNA of the CDR3: TGTGCCAGCAGCTTATTGTGGCAGGGCTGGGCCAAAAACATTCAGTACTTC. Translating gives CASSLLWQGWAKNIQYF.

The V gene is TRBV30, the J gene TRBJ1-5; 11 bases fit TRBD1. This CDR3 is 15 amino acids long. Losses at the gene ends were 3 bases for V and 6 bases for J; bases not matched to a gene: 7. The germline CDR1 and CDR2 sequences are GTSNPN and SVGIG (reference sequence). CDR3 bases: TGTGCCTGGAGCGGAGGACAGGGGGCACGTCAGCCCCAGCATTTT. Protein product: CAWSGGQGARQPQHF.

This clone was recorded once. The V gene is TRBV5-5, the J gene TRBJ1-1; D gene unclear. The CDR3 loop spans 14 amino acids. Germline V gives CDR1 SGHKS, CDR2 YYEKEE (reference sequence). V shed 1 base and J shed 1 base, with 8 bases lying between them. CDR3 DNA: TGTGCCAGCAGCTTGTGGATCAGGAACACTGAAGCTTTCTTT. Translation gives CASSLWIRNTEAFF.

The chain is built from TRBV18 and TRBJ1-2; no firm D call. Germline V gene lookup returns CDR1 KGHSH and CDR2 LQKENI. CDR3 length: 13 residues. The V end was cut by 3 bases, the J end by 4 bases, with 9 bases between. The CDR3 region is CASSPPVGYGYTF. CDR3 sequence (DNA): TGTGCCAGCTCACCGCCGGTCGGCTATGGCTACACCTTC.

There are a few counts of this clone. The rearrangement joins TRBV29-1 to TRBJ1-1; TRBD1 agrees at 8 bases. V was pared by 6 bases and J by 3 bases, with 6 bases of the junction left unmatched. This CDR3 spans 13 amino acids. Germline-derived CDR1 and CDR2 are SQVTM and ANQGSEA. The CDR3 DNA sequence: TGCAGCGTCGCGACAGGGGATTACACTGAAGCTTTCTTT. It specifies CSVATGDYTEAFF. The variable domain in full, completed from reference TRBV29-1 and TRBJ1-1, reads SAVISQKPSRDICQRGTSLTIQCQVDSQVTMMFWYRQQPGQSLTLIATANQGSEATYESGFVIDKFPISRPNLTFSTLTVSNMSPEDSSIYLCSVATGDYTEAFFGQGTRLTVV.

The chain joins TRBV24-1 to TRBJ2-6; 9 bases line up with TRBD2. The CDR3 spans 15 residues. J gave up 3 bases and V 5 bases, and 1 base lay outside the gene matches. Germline CDR1 KGHDR, CDR2 SFDVKD. The CDR3 nucleotides read TGTGCCACCAGTGGCGGGGGGGATGGGGCCAACGTCCTGACTTTC. This sequence encodes CATSGGGDGANVLTF.

The J gene is TRBJ1-2, the V gene TRBV6-5; possible D gene TRBD1, 6 bases. Trimming left V 8 bases short and J 2 bases short, with 12 bases between. The CDR3 has 13 amino acids. CDR1 is MNHEY and CDR2 is SVGAGI in the germline V gene. DNA of the CDR3: TGTGCCAGCGCGGCGGGACACAACTATGGCTACACCTTC. Translated: CASAAGHNYGYTF.

The J gene is TRBJ2-1, the V gene TRBV3-1 (or the pseudogene TRBV3-2), with a tentative D call TRBD2 (5 bases). Trimming took 5 bases from V and 4 from J, leaving 21 bases between them. The CDR3 length is 17 residues. Germline lookup yields CDR1 LGHDT and CDR2 YNNKEL (reference sequence). As DNA, the CDR3 is TGTGCCAGCAGCTACATGAGTGGGAGAATCGGATACAATGAGCAGTTCTTC. Translated: CASSYMSGRIGYNEQFF.

This clone occurred a few times. The chain uses TRBV5-1 and TRBJ1-1; D gene uncertain. Germline V gene sequence: CDR1 SGHRS, CDR2 YFSETQ. Trimming removed 1 base from V and 1 base from J, with 8 bases in between. CDR3 size: 14 residues. The CDR3 nucleotides are TGCGCCAGCAGCTTGTGGGTCACGAACACTGAAGCTTTCTTT. Protein sequence: CASSLWVTNTEAFF. The full variable domain, its missing parts supplied by reference TRBV5-1 and TRBJ1-1, is KAGVTQTPRYLIKTRGQQVTLSCSPISGHRSVSWYQQTPGQGLQFLFEYFSETQRNKGNFPGRFSGRQFSNSRSEMNVSTLELGDSALYLCASSLWVTNTEAFFGQGTRLTVV.

The sample holds a few counts of this clone. The chain has TRBV7-2 and TRBJ1-6, with D perhaps matching TRBD1 (5 bases). Trimming pared 5 bases from V and 10 bases from J, leaving 18 bases between. The CDR3 consists of 15 residues. Germline assignment: CDR1 SGHTA and CDR2 FQGNSA. CDR3 loop: CASSPGQAGGSPLHF. CDR3 nucleotides: TGTGCCAGCAGCCCAGGGCAGGCGGGTGGCTCACCCCTCCACTTT.

V gene TRBV6-5 combines with J gene TRBJ2-7; either TRBD1 or TRBD2 may supply D (5 bases each). CDR1 is MNHEY, CDR2 SVGAGI, per germline. This CDR3 has 12 residues. V lost 8 bases to trimming and J lost 6 bases, with 14 bases between them. As DNA, the CDR3 is TGTGCCAGCTCTGGGGGAGCCTCCGAGCAGTACTTC. It yields the protein CASSGGASEQYF.

This chain uses TRBV12-3 or TRBV12-4 with TRBJ1-5; 7 bases fit TRBD1. The CDR3 consists of 13 residues. The junction had 2 bases not matched to a gene; V was cut back by 3 bases and J by 6 bases. The CDR3 protein is CASSLNRGQPQHF. DNA of the CDR3: TGTGCCAGCAGTTTGAACAGGGGTCAGCCCCAGCATTTT.

The V call is TRBV9, the J call TRBJ1-3, with TRBD1 as a possible D gene (6 bases). From germline, CDR1 is SGDLS and CDR2 YYNGEE. The CDR3 runs to 15 residues. The V end lost 2 bases, the J end lost 4 bases, and 13 bases lay between the germline ends. The CDR3 sequence is CASSVSQGIGNTIYF. The CDR3 coding sequence is TGTGCCAGCAGCGTCTCACAGGGTATCGGAAACACCATATATTTT.

As to this clone: The same CDR3 is also encoded by other DNA sequences in this sample. The chain's CDR3 is CASSSGTGRGYTF. Here the CDR3 DNA reads TGTGCCAGCAGTTCCGGGACAGGGCGAGGCTACACCTTC. The chain joins TRBV12-3 or TRBV12-4 to TRBJ1-2, with 9 positions matching TRBD1. CDR3 length: 13 amino acids. The V gene end was trimmed by 4 bases and the J gene end by 8 bases; junction bases not matched to a gene: 5.

The chain has TRBV19 and TRBJ2-3; no clear D gene. The germline CDR1 and CDR2 sequences are LNHDA and SQIVND (reference sequence). This CDR3 comprises 13 residues. Between the trimmed V and J ends, which lost 4 bases and 3 bases, there was a span of 8 bases. DNA for the CDR3: TGTGCCAGTAGTACACAAGTAACAGATACGCAGTATTTT. Translation: CASSTQVTDTQYF.

The chain joins TRBV6-5 to TRBJ1-3; D gene unclear. Germline V lookup: CDR1 MNHEY, CDR2 SVGAGI. This CDR3 spans 12 amino acids. Trimming left V 6 bases short and J 3 bases short, with 6 bases between. In DNA form, the CDR3 reads TGTGCCAGCAGCCCCGGTGGAAACACCATATATTTT. Translation: CASSPGGNTIYF.

This chain joins TRBV3-1 (or the pseudogene TRBV3-2) and TRBJ1-2; D is possibly TRBD1 (5 bases). CDR1 LGHDT and CDR2 YNNKEL come from the germline V gene (reference sequence). V lost 0 bases, J lost 13 bases, and 12 bases lay in between. This CDR3 is built from 12 residues. The chain's CDR3 is CASSQEQDVPTF. In DNA form, the CDR3 reads TGTGCCAGCAGCCAAGAACAGGATGTACCCACCTTC.

As for this clone: The identical CDR3 is also encoded by other nucleotide sequences in the sample. The chain couples TRBV5-1 to TRBJ1-2; D is unclear. This CDR3 is built from 13 residues. The V gene's germline CDR1 is SGHRS and CDR2 YFSETQ. Trimming left V 0 bases short and J 4 bases short, with 7 bases between. This CDR3 is CASSLGQSYGYTF. DNA for the CDR3: TGCGCCAGCAGCTTGGGCCAGTCCTATGGCTACACCTTC.